This T cell receptor (beta chain) stems from a study of cytomegalovirus exposure and HLA in healthy donors. Germline CDR1 and CDR2: KGHSH and LQKENI. Trimming left V 0 bases short and J 4 bases short, with 7 bases between. The CDR3 runs 14 residues. PCR employed 60 Vbeta and 13 Jbeta primers. The method was immunoSEQ multiplex PCR; TCRdb's version includes in-frame clones alone and lacks a portion of them. The sample contains about 140,000 clones, 70% to 75% of which appear only once. This clonotype was obtained from a woman in her twenties or thirties in good health and CMV-seronegative. J is TRBJ1-3 and V is TRBV18; TRBD1 might be the D (5 bases). The sample was PBMCs. The CDR3 DNA reads as TGTGCCAGCTCACCACCGGGGGGAGGAAACACCATATATTTT. Residues: CASSPPGGGNTIYF.